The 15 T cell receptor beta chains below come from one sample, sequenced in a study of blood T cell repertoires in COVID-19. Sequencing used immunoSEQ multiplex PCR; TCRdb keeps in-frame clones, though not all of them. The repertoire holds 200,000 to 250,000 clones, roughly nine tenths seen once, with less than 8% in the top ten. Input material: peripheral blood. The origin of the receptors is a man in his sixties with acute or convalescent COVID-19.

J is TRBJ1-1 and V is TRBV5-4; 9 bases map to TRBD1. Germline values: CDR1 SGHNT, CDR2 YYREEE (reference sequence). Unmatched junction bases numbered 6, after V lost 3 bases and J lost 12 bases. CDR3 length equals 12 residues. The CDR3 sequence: CASSWGQGPPFF. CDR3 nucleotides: TGTGCCAGCAGCTGGGGACAGGGTCCCCCTTTCTTT.

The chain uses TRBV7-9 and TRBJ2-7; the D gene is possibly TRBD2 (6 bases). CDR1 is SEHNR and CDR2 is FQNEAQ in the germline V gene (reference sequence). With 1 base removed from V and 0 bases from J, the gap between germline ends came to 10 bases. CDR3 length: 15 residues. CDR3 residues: CASSLVPSDSYEQYF. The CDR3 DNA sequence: TGTGCCAGCAGCTTAGTCCCTAGCGACTCCTACGAGCAGTACTTC.

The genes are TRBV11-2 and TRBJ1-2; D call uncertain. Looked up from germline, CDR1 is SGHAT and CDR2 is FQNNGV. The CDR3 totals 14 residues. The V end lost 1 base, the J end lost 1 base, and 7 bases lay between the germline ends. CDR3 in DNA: TGTGCCAGCAGCTTAGGTCCCAGTAACTATGGCTACACCTTC. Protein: CASSLGPSNYGYTF.

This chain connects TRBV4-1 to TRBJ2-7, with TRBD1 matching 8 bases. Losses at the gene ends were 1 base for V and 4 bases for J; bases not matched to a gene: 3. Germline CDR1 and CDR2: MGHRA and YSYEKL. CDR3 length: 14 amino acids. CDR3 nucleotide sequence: TGCGCCAGCAGCCAAGGCAGGGGGCTATACGAGCAGTACTTC. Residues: CASSQGRGLYEQYF.

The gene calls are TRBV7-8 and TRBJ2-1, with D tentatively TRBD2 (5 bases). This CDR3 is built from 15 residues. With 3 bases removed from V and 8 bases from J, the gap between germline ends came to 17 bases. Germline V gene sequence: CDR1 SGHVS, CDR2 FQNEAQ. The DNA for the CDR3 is TGTGCCAGCAGCTTCCTACTAGTTGGTCGCGATGAGCAGTTCTTC. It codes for CASSFLLVGRDEQFF.

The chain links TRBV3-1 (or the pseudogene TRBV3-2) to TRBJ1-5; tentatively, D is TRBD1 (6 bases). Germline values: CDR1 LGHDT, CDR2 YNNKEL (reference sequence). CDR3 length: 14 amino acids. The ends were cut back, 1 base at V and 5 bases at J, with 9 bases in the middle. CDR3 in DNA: TGTGCCAGCAGCCAAGGGGCAGGGGATCAGCCCCAGCATTTT. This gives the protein CASSQGAGDQPQHF.

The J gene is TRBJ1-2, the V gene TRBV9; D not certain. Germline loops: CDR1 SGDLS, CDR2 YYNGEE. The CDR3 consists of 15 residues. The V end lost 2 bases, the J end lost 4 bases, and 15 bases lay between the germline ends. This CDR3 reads CASSVEDRFGYGYTF. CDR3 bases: TGTGCCAGCAGCGTTGAGGATAGGTTCGGCTATGGCTACACCTTC.

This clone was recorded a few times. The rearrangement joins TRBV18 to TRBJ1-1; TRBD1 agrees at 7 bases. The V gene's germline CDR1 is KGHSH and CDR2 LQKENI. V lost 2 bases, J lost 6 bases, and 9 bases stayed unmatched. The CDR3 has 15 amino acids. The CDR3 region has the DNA TGTGCCAGCTCACCAGGGGACAGTTGGGCCTCTGAAGCTTTCTTT. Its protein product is CASSPGDSWASEAFF.

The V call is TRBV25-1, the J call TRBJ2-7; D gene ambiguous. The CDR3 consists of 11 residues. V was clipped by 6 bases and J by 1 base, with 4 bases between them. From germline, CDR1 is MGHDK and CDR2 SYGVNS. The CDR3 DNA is TGTGCCAGCAGGGCTTCCTACGAGCAGTACTTC. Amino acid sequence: CASRASYEQYF.

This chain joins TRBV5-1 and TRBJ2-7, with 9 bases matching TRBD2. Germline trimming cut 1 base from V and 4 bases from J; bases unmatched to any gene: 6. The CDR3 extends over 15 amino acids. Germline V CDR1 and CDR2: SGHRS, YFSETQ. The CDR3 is CASSLNSGSSYEQYF. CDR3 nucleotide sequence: TGCGCCAGCAGCTTGAATAGCGGGAGTTCTTACGAGCAGTACTTC.

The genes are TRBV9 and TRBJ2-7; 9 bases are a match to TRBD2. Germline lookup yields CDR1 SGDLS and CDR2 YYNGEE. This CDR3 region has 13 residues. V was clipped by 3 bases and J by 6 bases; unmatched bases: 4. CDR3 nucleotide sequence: TGTGCCAGCAGCGGCGCTAGCGGGATCGAGCAGTACTTC. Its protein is CASSGASGIEQYF. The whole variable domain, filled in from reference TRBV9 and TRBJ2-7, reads DSGVTQTPKHLITATGQRVTLRCSPRSGDLSVYWYQQSLDQGLQFLIQYYNGEERAKGNILERFSAQQFPDLHSELNLSSLELGDSALYFCASSGASGIEQYFGPGTRLTVT.

DNA of the CDR3: TGCGCCAGCAGCCAAGATTTTATGGACAGGGCAAGGGATGGCTACACCTTC. Protein: CASSQDFMDRARDGYTF. The V and J genes are TRBV4-3 and TRBJ1-2; 8 bases agree with TRBD1. After removal of 0 bases from V and 6 bases from J, the junction contained 12 bases not matched to a gene. There are 17 residues in the CDR3. The germline V gene encodes CDR1 LGHNA and CDR2 YSLEER.

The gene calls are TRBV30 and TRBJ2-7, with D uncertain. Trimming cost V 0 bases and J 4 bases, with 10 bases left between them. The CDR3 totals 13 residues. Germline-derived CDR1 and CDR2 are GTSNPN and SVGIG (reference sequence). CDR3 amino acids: CAWSVPESYEQYF. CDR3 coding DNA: TGTGCCTGGAGTGTACCTGAGAGTTACGAGCAGTACTTC.

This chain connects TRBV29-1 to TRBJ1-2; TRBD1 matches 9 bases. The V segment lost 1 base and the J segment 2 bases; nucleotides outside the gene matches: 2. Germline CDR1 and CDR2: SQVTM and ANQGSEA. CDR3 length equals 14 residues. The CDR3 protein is CSVEVGQGNYGYTF. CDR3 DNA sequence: TGCAGCGTTGAAGTAGGACAGGGGAACTATGGCTACACCTTC. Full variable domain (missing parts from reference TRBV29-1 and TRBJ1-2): SAVISQKPSRDICQRGTSLTIQCQVDSQVTMMFWYRQQPGQSLTLIATANQGSEATYESGFVIDKFPISRPNLTFSTLTVSNMSPEDSSIYLCSVEVGQGNYGYTFGSGTRLTVV.

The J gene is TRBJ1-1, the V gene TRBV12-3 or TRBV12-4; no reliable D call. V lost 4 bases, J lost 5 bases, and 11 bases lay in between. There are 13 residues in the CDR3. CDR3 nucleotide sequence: TGTGCCAGCAGTTCGGGTCTTGGGACTGAAGCTTTCTTT. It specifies CASSSGLGTEAFF.